This T cell receptor (beta chain) derives from a study of long-term antiretroviral therapy in people with HIV. Findings and caveats of the study: Clones that had undergone expansion before ART prevailed in the repertoire throughout all time points.

As for this clone: Its antigen is not known.

V was pared by 2 bases and J by 5 bases, with 9 bases between. The CDR3 is 13 amino acids. Germline loops: CDR1 MNHNY, CDR2 SVGAGI (reference sequence). This was the immunoSEQ v3.0 assay at survey level. Method: immunoSEQ multiplex PCR; TCRdb's copy keeps in-frame clones and lacks some. The sample includes around 21,000 clones, roughly 91% of them seen just once. V is TRBV6-6 and J is TRBJ2-5; D gene ambiguous. The starting material was unsorted PBMCs, obtained 2.3 years after starting antiretroviral therapy. This TCR came from a man aged 55 to 69 with HIV. The CDR3 sequence is CASSYPLGETQYF. The CDR3 coding sequence is TGTGCCAGCAGTTACCCCCTAGGTGAGACCCAGTACTTC.